Each of the 27 T cell receptor beta chains below was sequenced from the same sample in a study of post-analysis software for immune sequencing data (dated by TCRdb to about 2015). Here is what the overall study found, with its caveats: Roughly 5 TRBV segments, including TRBV5-6, TRBV5-1 and TRBV20-1, were significantly more frequent in patients than controls.

Receptor amplification or capture employed PCR. TCRdb records Illumina HiSeq 2500 as the sequencer. To reduce PCR and sequencing biases, unique molecular identifiers were built into the TCR beta cDNA libraries. TCRdb cleaned the public reads at Q25 with fastp, built clones with MiXCR and kept in-frame beta chains. Entries that share a CDR3 protein sequence are merged under the most common genes and DNA. The sample profile shows a few hundred thousand distinct CDR3 sequences; over 30% of them were found once. The ten largest clonotypes hold 7.6% of the sample. Their target antigens are unknown. Sample: blood. The receptors derive from a girl aged 2 to 9 with multiple sclerosis.

The chain joins TRBV20-1 to TRBJ2-7, with a possible D match to TRBD1 (7 bases). CDR1 is DFQATT and CDR2 is SNEGSKA in the germline V gene (reference sequence). Trimming removed 6 bases from V and 7 bases from J, with 25 bases in between. This CDR3 is 15 amino acids long. DNA of the CDR3: TGCAGTGCCCCAAAGGGGGCAGGGGGGATACGGGAGCAGTACTTC. This translates into CSAPKGAGGIREQYF.

The V call is TRBV2, the J call TRBJ1-2, with TRBD1 as a possible D gene (5 bases). The V and J ends lost 7 bases and 0 bases respectively, with 15 bases between them. The CDR3 spans 15 residues. Germline V lookup: CDR1 SNHLY, CDR2 FYNNEI. The CDR3 protein is CASKGQGSSNYGYTF. CDR3 coding DNA: TGTGCCAGCAAGGGGCAGGGATCCTCTAACTATGGCTACACCTTC. Complete variable domain (other parts from reference TRBV2 and TRBJ1-2): EPEVTQTPSHQVTQMGQEVILRCVPISNHLYFYWYRQILGQKVEFLVSFYNNEISEKSEIFDDQFSVERPDGSNFTLKIRSTKLEDSAMYFCASKGQGSSNYGYTFGSGTRLTVV.

The genes are TRBV18 and TRBJ2-1; D possibly corresponds to TRBD1 (6 bases). The germline V and J ends were trimmed by 1 base and 9 bases, with 10 bases remaining between them. Germline CDR1 reads KGHSH; CDR2 reads LQKENI. The CDR3 totals 13 residues. The CDR3 region is CASSPRGGTEQFF. In DNA, the CDR3 is TGTGCCAGCTCACCACGAGGGGGAACTGAGCAGTTCTTC.

This clonotype was counted many times. The chain is built from TRBV20-1 and TRBJ2-7, with 7 bases identical to TRBD2. Germline V CDR1 and CDR2: DFQATT, SNEGSKA (reference sequence). Trimming removed 0 bases from V and 0 bases from J; junction bases left unmatched: 5. The CDR3 extends over 15 amino acids. The CDR3 reads CSARDRGRASYEQYF. Written as DNA, the CDR3 is TGCAGTGCTAGAGATCGTGGGAGGGCCTCCTACGAGCAGTACTTC.

The CDR3 sequence is CASRGTHHTDTQYF. For the CDR3, the DNA is TGTGCCAGCAGGGGGACCCACCACACAGATACGCAGTATTTT. The rearrangement uses TRBV25-1 and TRBJ2-3, with D perhaps given as TRBD1 or TRBD2 (5 bases each). Trimming removed 6 bases from V and 2 bases from J, with 12 bases in between. This CDR3 has 14 amino acids. Germline V gene lookup returns CDR1 MGHDK and CDR2 SYGVNS.

The chain combines TRBV15 with TRBJ1-5; D not certain. Germline assignment: CDR1 LNHNV and CDR2 YYDKDF (reference sequence). CDR3 length equals 13 residues. V lost 5 bases and J 1 base, leaving 6 bases between the germline ends. The CDR3 DNA follows: TGTGCCACCAGCTCCCGAAGCAATCAGCCCCAGCATTTT. This translates into CATSSRSNQPQHF. Combining the CDR3 with reference TRBV15 and TRBJ1-5 gives the whole variable domain DAMVIQNPRYQVTQFGKPVTLSCSQTLNHNVMYWYQQKSSQAPKLLFHYYDKDFNNEADTPDNFQSRRPNTSFCFLDIRSPGLGDTAMYLCATSSRSNQPQHFGDGTRLSIL.

The V and J genes are TRBV7-9 and TRBJ2-1, with D tentatively TRBD2 (5 bases). The V gene's germline CDR1 is SEHNR and CDR2 FQNEAQ (reference sequence). V lost 1 base and J lost 8, with 6 bases in between. The CDR3 consists of 12 residues. The CDR3 DNA reads TGTGCCAGCAGCTTAGAGAGGGATGAGCAGTTCTTC. Its translation: CASSLERDEQFF.

This chain connects TRBV29-1 to TRBJ2-3; either TRBD1 or TRBD2 may fit D (6 bases each). This CDR3 is 12 amino acids long. V was pared by 2 bases and J by 6 bases, with 9 bases between. The V gene's germline CDR1 is SQVTM and CDR2 ANQGSEA. CDR3 nucleotides: TGCAGCGTTGAATCGGGGGCTGATACGCAGTATTTT. Amino acids: CSVESGADTQYF.

With regard to this clonotype: An end of the junction differs from the germline gene, which may be a read error. The J gene is TRBJ1-4, the V gene TRBV28, with 7 bases aligning to TRBD1. CDR3 length: 16 residues. The germline gives CDR1 MDHEN, CDR2 SYDVKM. In nucleotides, the CDR3 is TGCGCCAGCAGTCCCCAACAGGGGTTCGCTAATGAAAAACTGTTTTTT. It translates to CASSPQQGFANEKLFF.

This sequence joins TRBV9 and TRBJ2-5, with a tentative D call TRBD2 (5 bases). CDR1 is SGDLS and CDR2 is YYNGEE in the germline V gene. There are 15 residues in the CDR3. With 0 bases removed from V and 5 bases from J, the gap between germline ends came to 14 bases. This CDR3 reads CASSVERFGVETQYF. As DNA, the CDR3 is TGTGCCAGCAGCGTAGAGCGGTTTGGGGTTGAGACCCAGTACTTC.

This clonotype was picked up many times. This chain connects TRBV5-1 to TRBJ1-2; D is undetermined. The germline V gene has CDR1 SGHRS and CDR2 YFSETQ. V lost 0 bases, J lost 6 bases, and 18 bases lay in between. The CDR3 has 16 residues. The CDR3 nucleotides are TGCGCCAGCAGCTTGGCCCCCCCGGGTAGAATCGATGGCTACACCTTC. Translating gives CASSLAPPGRIDGYTF.

This clonotype was seen more than once but under ten times. The J gene is TRBJ1-6, the V gene TRBV9, with TRBD1 identical over 9 bases. Germline V lookup: CDR1 SGDLS, CDR2 YYNGEE. The V segment lost 4 bases and the J segment 8 bases; nucleotides outside the gene matches: 7. This CDR3 comprises 15 residues. Written as DNA, the CDR3 is TGTGCCAGCAGCACCGGACAGGGGATAGATTCACCCCTCCACTTT. It is translated as CASSTGQGIDSPLHF.

This chain joins TRBV4-3 and TRBJ2-2; TRBD2 agrees at 14 bases. Germline assignment: CDR1 LGHNA and CDR2 YSLEER. This CDR3 comprises 17 residues. J gave up 6 bases and V 6 bases, and 9 bases lay outside the gene matches. DNA of the CDR3: TGCGCCAGCAGTCCGGGGACTAGCGGGAGCTACGCCGGGGAGCTGTTTTTT. It yields the protein CASSPGTSGSYAGELFF.

CDR3 sequence reads: CATRGGRLANTEAFF. The CDR3 DNA is TGTGCCACCAGGGGGGGGCGGTTGGCGAACACTGAAGCTTTCTTT. The chain couples TRBV15 to TRBJ1-1; a weak D match, TRBD1 (6 bases). This CDR3 is built from 15 residues. The V and J ends lost 6 bases and 1 base respectively, with 15 bases between them. The V gene's germline CDR1 is LNHNV and CDR2 YYDKDF (reference sequence).

This sequence joins TRBV20-1 and TRBJ2-1; 11 bases fit TRBD2. The trim removed 6 bases at V and 7 bases at J, leaving 17 bases unmatched. The CDR3 totals 17 residues. The V gene's germline CDR1 is DFQATT and CDR2 SNEGSKA (reference sequence). The CDR3 sequence is CSAPRGLAGGDWNEQFF. DNA for the CDR3: TGCAGTGCCCCCCGAGGGCTAGCGGGAGGAGATTGGAATGAGCAGTTCTTC.

The chain links TRBV5-1 to TRBJ2-5; D is possibly TRBD1 (7 bases). Trimming removed 3 bases at V and 5 bases at J, with 20 bases between. The CDR3 has 16 residues. Germline assignment: CDR1 SGHRS and CDR2 YFSETQ. The CDR3, as DNA: TGCGCCAGCAGCTCTATACAGGGGCTGGAGGGGGAGACCCAGTACTTC. Translation: CASSSIQGLEGETQYF.

The V and J genes are TRBV12-3 or TRBV12-4 and TRBJ2-6, with D possibly being TRBD1 or TRBD2 (5 bases each). Trimming removed 6 bases at V and 8 bases at J, with 11 bases between. The length of the CDR3 is 13 residues. CDR3 amino acids: CASRPGPTNVLTF. DNA for the CDR3: TGTGCCAGCAGGCCGGGACCAACCAACGTCCTGACTTTC.

This clonotype was seen a few times. The V call is TRBV12-3 or TRBV12-4, the J call TRBJ1-1; no definite D call. There are 13 residues in the CDR3. V lost 2 bases and J 0 bases, leaving 4 bases between the germline ends. Here the CDR3 DNA reads TGTGCCAGCAGTTTACAAATGAACACTGAAGCTTTCTTT. This encodes CASSLQMNTEAFF.

The genes are TRBV28 and TRBJ2-5; 12 bases line up with TRBD2. Germline assignment: CDR1 MDHEN and CDR2 SYDVKM. There are 16 residues in the CDR3. J gave up 5 bases and V 5 bases, and 9 bases lay outside the gene matches. Written as DNA, the CDR3 is TGTGCCAGCAGTCGGACTAGCGGGGCCGACGTTGAGACCCAGTACTTC. It encodes CASSRTSGADVETQYF. The variable domain in full, with the rest retrieved from reference TRBV28 and TRBJ2-5, is DVKVTQSSRYLVKRTGEKVFLECVQDMDHENMFWYRQDPGLGLRLIYFSYDVKMKEKGDIPEGYSVSREKKERFSLILESASTNQTSMYLCASSRTSGADVETQYFGPGTRLLVL.

CDR3 in amino acids: CASSAPGHESGANVLTF. In DNA form, the CDR3 reads TGTGCCAGCAGTGCCCCGGGACACGAGTCCGGGGCCAACGTCCTGACTTTC. This rearrangement joins TRBV27 to TRBJ2-6; D may be TRBD1 (6 bases). Germline V CDR1 and CDR2: MNHEY, SMNVEV (reference sequence). The CDR3 sequence is 17 residues long. Trimming removed 5 bases at V and 4 bases at J, with 18 bases between.

This clonotype came up a few times. The rearrangement uses TRBV20-1 and TRBJ1-1; 9 bases are shared with TRBD1. Looked up from germline, CDR1 is DFQATT and CDR2 is SNEGSKA (reference sequence). There are 13 residues in the CDR3. J lost 5 bases, V lost 4 bases, and 5 bases had no gene match. The CDR3 loop reads CSATWTGVTEAFF. CDR3 nucleotides: TGCAGTGCTACCTGGACAGGGGTAACTGAAGCTTTCTTT.

V and J are TRBV7-2 and TRBJ2-3; D possibly corresponds to TRBD2 (6 bases). V dropped 8 bases and J dropped 6 bases, with 6 bases sitting between them. CDR1 and CDR2 (germline): SGHTA, FQGNSA. This CDR3 is built from 10 residues. CDR3 sequence: CASRGDTQYF. The CDR3 DNA reads TGTGCCAGCCGGGGGGATACGCAGTATTTT.

The rearrangement links TRBV10-3 to TRBJ1-5; no reliable D call. From germline, CDR1 is ENHRY and CDR2 SYGVKD. Deletions cut 3 bases from V and 2 bases from J, with 17 bases between. This CDR3 is 17 amino acids long. The CDR3 protein is CAISERPVGGGNQPQHF. Here the CDR3 DNA reads TGTGCCATCAGTGAACGTCCCGTCGGCGGCGGCAATCAGCCCCAGCATTTT.

This chain connects TRBV20-1 to TRBJ1-2, with D perhaps TRBD1 (6 bases). Germline loops: CDR1 DFQATT, CDR2 SNEGSKA (reference sequence). The length of the CDR3 is 14 residues. Trimming left V 5 bases short and J 2 bases short, with 15 bases between. The DNA of the CDR3 is TGCAGTGCTCAAAGGGGGGGGCTGAACTATGGCTACACCTTC. Its translation is CSAQRGGLNYGYTF.

The chain recombines TRBV28 with TRBJ2-5; 11 nucleotides line up with TRBD1. The germline V gene has CDR1 MDHEN and CDR2 SYDVKM. Losses at the gene ends were 5 bases for V and 5 bases for J; bases not matched to a gene: 7. The length of the CDR3 is 15 residues. In DNA form, the CDR3 reads TGTGCCAGCAGTCCAGGACAGGGGGCGTATGAGACCCAGTACTTC. Amino acids: CASSPGQGAYETQYF.

This chain uses TRBV5-1 with TRBJ2-1; D may be TRBD2 (6 bases). This CDR3 region has 13 residues. The V gene's germline CDR1 is SGHRS and CDR2 YFSETQ. The V end lost 5 bases, the J end lost 7 bases, and 13 bases lay between the germline ends. CDR3 loop: CASSFRESNEQFF. The CDR3 nucleotides read TGCGCCAGCAGTTTCCGGGAGAGTAATGAGCAGTTCTTC. The full variable domain, with the rest looked up from reference TRBV5-1 and TRBJ2-1, is KAGVTQTPRYLIKTRGQQVTLSCSPISGHRSVSWYQQTPGQGLQFLFEYFSETQRNKGNFPGRFSGRQFSNSRSEMNVSTLELGDSALYLCASSFRESNEQFFGPGTRLTVL.

V usage is TRBV28 and J usage is TRBJ2-1; the match to TRBD2 covers 8 bases. The trim removed 8 bases at V and 5 bases at J, leaving 8 bases unmatched. The CDR3 is 14 residues long. Germline CDR1 is MDHEN and CDR2 is SYDVKM. Here the CDR3 DNA reads TGTGCCAGCCGACTAGCGCAAGTAAACAATGAGCAGTTCTTC. Translation: CASRLAQVNNEQFF.